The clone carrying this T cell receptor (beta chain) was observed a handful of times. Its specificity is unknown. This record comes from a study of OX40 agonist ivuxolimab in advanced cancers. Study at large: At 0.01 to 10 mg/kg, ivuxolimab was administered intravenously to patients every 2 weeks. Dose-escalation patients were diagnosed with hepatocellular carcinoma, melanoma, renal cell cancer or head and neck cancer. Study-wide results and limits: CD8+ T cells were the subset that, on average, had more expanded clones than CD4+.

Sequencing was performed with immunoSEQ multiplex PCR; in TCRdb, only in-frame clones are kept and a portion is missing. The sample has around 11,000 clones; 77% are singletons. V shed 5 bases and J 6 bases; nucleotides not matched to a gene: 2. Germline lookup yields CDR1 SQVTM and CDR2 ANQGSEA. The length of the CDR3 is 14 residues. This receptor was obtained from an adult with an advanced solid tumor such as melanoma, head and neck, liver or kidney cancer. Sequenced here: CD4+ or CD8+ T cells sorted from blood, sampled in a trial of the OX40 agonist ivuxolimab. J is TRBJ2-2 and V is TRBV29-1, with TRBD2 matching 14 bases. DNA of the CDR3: TGCAGCGTTTGGGGACTAGCGGGAGCCGGGGAGCTGTTTTTT. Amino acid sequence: CSVWGLAGAGELFF.